Following are 30 T cell receptor beta chains from one sample sequenced in a study of post-analysis software for immune sequencing data. Their antigen targets remain unknown. Tagging with unique molecular identifiers was a feature of the TCR beta cDNA libraries. TCRdb re-analysed the PCR reads in MiXCR, keeping a single row per CDR3 protein. Of 650,000 to 900,000 distinct CDR3 sequences in the sample, around 45% were seen once. Overall study results and limits: Elevated frequency relative to controls characterized several TRBV segments in patients, TRBV5-6, TRBV5-1 and TRBV20-1 among them.

The sequenced material came from blood. All receptors come from a girl aged 10 to 17 with multiple sclerosis.

This clonotype was observed a few times. The chain uses TRBV4-1 and TRBJ2-5; 7 bases line up with TRBD1. V shed 0 bases and J 4 bases; nucleotides not matched to a gene: 8. This CDR3 comprises 16 residues. Germline lookup yields CDR1 MGHRA and CDR2 YSYEKL. The CDR3: CASSQEAVRGRETQYF. CDR3 DNA: TGCGCCAGCAGCCAAGAGGCTGTTAGGGGGCGAGAGACCCAGTACTTC.

This chain uses TRBV20-1 with TRBJ1-5; D unclear. Germline-derived CDR1 and CDR2 are DFQATT and SNEGSKA (reference sequence). This CDR3 has 12 amino acids. V lost 1 base and J 6 bases, leaving 7 bases between the germline ends. Here the CDR3 DNA reads TGCAGTGCTAGAGTTGACCGTCAGCCCCAGCATTTT. Translated, it gives CSARVDRQPQHF.

The chain is built from TRBV4-1 and TRBJ2-1; D perhaps matches TRBD2 (5 bases). Trimming stripped 1 base from V and 1 base from J, with 14 bases between. There are 17 residues in the CDR3. Germline V gene data show CDR1 as MGHRA and CDR2 as YSYEKL. The DNA for the CDR3 is TGCGCCAGCAGCCAAGTGGACCGAGGGTTGTCCTACAATGAGCAGTTCTTC. It specifies CASSQVDRGLSYNEQFF.

This chain joins TRBV10-3 and TRBJ2-5; 11 positions match TRBD2. Trimming at V came to 2 bases and at J to 0 bases, leaving 2 bases not matched to a gene. The CDR3 has 16 residues. The germline V gene encodes CDR1 ENHRY and CDR2 SYGVKD. CDR3 coding DNA: TGTGCCATCAGTGAGAGGACTAGCGGGCACCAAGAGACCCAGTACTTC. Translating it yields CAISERTSGHQETQYF.

This clonotype appeared a few times. In DNA, the CDR3 is TGCAGCGTTGGAAGGGAGGCCTACGAGCAGTACTTC. The encoded protein is CSVGREAYEQYF. The J gene is TRBJ2-7, the V gene TRBV29-1, with a tentative D call TRBD2 (6 bases). The CDR3 is 12 residues long. CDR1 is SQVTM and CDR2 is ANQGSEA in the germline V gene. V was trimmed by 4 bases and J by 2 bases, leaving 9 bases between them.

The genes are TRBV6-5 and TRBJ1-2, with D perhaps TRBD1 (6 bases). There are 14 residues in the CDR3. Germline CDR1 and CDR2: MNHEY and SVGAGI. V lost 5 bases, J lost 8 bases, and 18 bases lay in between. Here the CDR3 DNA reads TGTGCCAGCAGTCACCAAGCCCAGGGGTTCGGCTACACCTTC. It encodes CASSHQAQGFGYTF.

The CDR3 nucleotides read TGTGCCAGCAGCCAAGATAGCGGGAAAAGCACAGATACGCAGTATTTT. Residues: CASSQDSGKSTDTQYF. The rearrangement links TRBV14 to TRBJ2-3; TRBD2 matches at 8 bases. CDR3 length equals 16 residues. Germline CDR1 is SGHDN and CDR2 is FVKESK. The junction had 2 bases not matched to a gene; V was cut back by 0 bases and J by 0 bases.

This clonotype was detected only once. The chain links TRBV10-3 to TRBJ2-3; 8 nucleotides line up with TRBD1. Germline values: CDR1 ENHRY, CDR2 SYGVKD. This CDR3 comprises 16 residues. V was pared by 0 bases and J by 5 bases, with 7 bases of the junction left unmatched. CDR3 sequence: CAISESTGVVRDTQYF. The DNA of the CDR3 is TGTGCCATCAGTGAGTCGACAGGGGTGGTGAGAGATACGCAGTATTTT.

The chain has TRBV7-9 and TRBJ2-7; 12 positions agree with TRBD2. V dropped 4 bases and J dropped 2; count of bases not matched to a gene: 9. Per the germline V gene, CDR1 is SEHNR and CDR2 is FQNEAQ (reference sequence). The CDR3 contains 17 residues. In DNA, the CDR3 is TGTGCCAGCAGCTCGGCCGGGACTAGCGGGCCACCCTACGAGCAGTACTTC. The encoded protein is CASSSAGTSGPPYEQYF.

The V and J genes are TRBV27 and TRBJ2-4; D is ambiguous. Trimming removed 5 bases at V and 0 bases at J, with 11 bases between. CDR1 and CDR2 (germline): MNHEY, SMNVEV (reference sequence). This CDR3 region has 15 residues. The CDR3 coding sequence is TGTGCCAGCAGTCCTTACATCTTAGCCAAAAACATTCAGTACTTC. It encodes CASSPYILAKNIQYF.

This clonotype was observed a few times. The gene calls are TRBV27 and TRBJ2-1; D may be TRBD1 (6 bases). This CDR3 has 13 amino acids. Germline CDR1 reads MNHEY; CDR2 reads SMNVEV (reference sequence). Between the trimmed V and J ends, which lost 4 bases and 5 bases, there was a span of 9 bases. This chain's CDR3 is CASSWGPNNEQFF. In nucleotides, the CDR3 is TGTGCCAGCAGTTGGGGGCCTAACAATGAGCAGTTCTTC.

This clonotype was counted only a few times. J is TRBJ2-7 and V is TRBV20-1; a weak D match, TRBD2 (5 bases). The CDR3 runs 15 residues. V lost 6 bases to trimming and J lost 2 bases, with 20 bases between them. Germline loops: CDR1 DFQATT, CDR2 SNEGSKA (reference sequence). CDR3 loop: CSASGTQRPPYEQYF. The CDR3 DNA reads as TGCAGTGCCTCCGGTACCCAGCGGCCACCCTACGAGCAGTACTTC.

V gene TRBV7-2 combines with J gene TRBJ2-7; tentatively, D is TRBD2 (6 bases). This CDR3 region has 14 residues. V dropped 5 bases and J dropped 0 bases, with 11 bases sitting between them. The germline V gene encodes CDR1 SGHTA and CDR2 FQGNSA. CDR3 nucleotide sequence: TGTGCCAGCAGCGGCAATAGCGGCTCCTACGAGCAGTACTTC. Translating gives CASSGNSGSYEQYF.

This rearrangement joins TRBV27 to TRBJ2-7; D possibly uses TRBD1 or TRBD2 (5 bases each). CDR3 length: 13 residues. Germline assignment: CDR1 MNHEY and CDR2 SMNVEV (reference sequence). With 5 bases removed from V and 7 bases from J, the gap between germline ends came to 15 bases. CDR3 DNA sequence: TGTGCCAGCAGTCGAAGCGCCGAGGGGGAGCAGTACTTC. This codes for CASSRSAEGEQYF.

The chain is built from TRBV20-1 and TRBJ2-4, with unresolved D. V was pared by 3 bases and J by 5 bases, with 11 bases between. The germline CDR1 and CDR2 sequences are DFQATT and SNEGSKA (reference sequence). The CDR3 totals 13 residues. CDR3 sequence reads: CSASRPTENIQYF. The CDR3 DNA sequence: TGCAGTGCTAGTAGGCCCACTGAAAACATTCAGTACTTC.

Only a few counts were recorded for this clonotype. The CDR3 reads CAIRPTGGADGYTF. The DNA for the CDR3 is TGTGCCATCAGACCGACAGGGGGCGCGGATGGCTACACCTTC. This rearrangement joins TRBV10-3 to TRBJ1-2, with 10 bases matching TRBD1. The germline gives CDR1 ENHRY, CDR2 SYGVKD. Trimming removed 6 bases from V and 6 bases from J; junction bases left unmatched: 7. The CDR3 runs to 14 residues.

CDR3 sequence (DNA): TGTGCCAGCAGCCCAGGGCGGACAGGGGTGTACGATGAGCAGTTCTTC. Its translation: CASSPGRTGVYDEQFF. The chain uses TRBV11-1 and TRBJ2-1; 9 bases fit TRBD1. CDR1 and CDR2 (germline): SGHAT, FQDESV (reference sequence). The V gene end was trimmed by 5 bases and the J gene end by 8 bases; junction bases not matched to a gene: 13. There are 16 residues in the CDR3.

The rearrangement joins TRBV12-3 or TRBV12-4 to TRBJ2-7; D gene unclear. The CDR3 is made up of 13 amino acids. The V and J ends lost 1 base and 6 bases respectively, with 10 bases between them. The CDR3 region is CASSLELVTEQYF. In DNA, the CDR3 is TGTGCCAGCAGTTTAGAGTTAGTAACCGAGCAGTACTTC.

V gene TRBV6-6 combines with J gene TRBJ1-2; the D is unclear. The V gene lost 0 bases and the J gene lost 7 bases, with 18 bases spanning the gap. Germline V lookup: CDR1 MNHNY, CDR2 SVGAGI (reference sequence). This CDR3 is built from 16 residues. DNA of the CDR3: TGTGCCAGCAGTTACTCGGTTTCGGGTTCGGCTGGTGGCTACACCTTC. Its translation is CASSYSVSGSAGGYTF.

The chain employs TRBV7-6 and TRBJ2-7; 11 bases align to TRBD2. CDR1 SGHVS and CDR2 FNYEAQ come from the germline V gene. This CDR3 comprises 16 residues. V shed 5 bases and J 1 base; nucleotides not matched to a gene: 7. CDR3 in amino acids: CASSLTTSGASYEQYF. The CDR3 nucleotides are TGTGCCAGCAGCCTGACGACTAGCGGGGCTTCCTACGAGCAGTACTTC.

This clonotype has only one observation. The gene calls are TRBV5-1 and TRBJ2-7; TRBD2 aligns across 9 bases. Trimming cost V 4 bases and J 9 bases; bases outside gene matches: 5. Per the germline V gene, CDR1 is SGHRS and CDR2 is YFSETQ. This CDR3 is built from 12 residues. CDR3 DNA: TGCGCCAGCAGCCCGATAGCGGGAGTGCAGTACTTC. It yields the protein CASSPIAGVQYF.

The chain uses TRBV7-2 and TRBJ2-5; 11 bases match TRBD2. Germline lookup yields CDR1 SGHTA and CDR2 FQGNSA. V shed 5 bases, J shed 5 bases, and the junction held 10 bases outside the gene matches. The CDR3 is 16 amino acids. The CDR3 DNA sequence: TGTGCCAGCAGCGATACTAGCGGGAGTTTGTTCGAGACCCAGTACTTC. The encoded protein is CASSDTSGSLFETQYF.

The rearrangement uses TRBV11-1 and TRBJ2-1, with TRBD2 matching 14 bases. V was clipped by 5 bases and J by 9 bases; unmatched bases: 6. The length of the CDR3 is 15 residues. Germline V gene sequence: CDR1 SGHAT, CDR2 FQDESV (reference sequence). CDR3 sequence (DNA): TGTGCCAGCAGCGGCGGGACTAGCGGGAGTGCTGAGCAGTTCTTC. As protein: CASSGGTSGSAEQFF. The full variable domain, completed using reference TRBV11-1 and TRBJ2-1, is EAEVAQSPRYKITEKSQAVAFWCDPISGHATLYWYRQILGQGPELLVQFQDESVVDDSQLPKDRFSAERLKGVDSTLKIQPAELGDSAMYLCASSGGTSGSAEQFFGPGTRLTVL.

This sequence joins TRBV7-6 and TRBJ2-3; D not resolved. Germline V lookup: CDR1 SGHVS, CDR2 FNYEAQ. V lost 5 bases, J lost 0 bases, and 9 bases lay in between. This CDR3 has 14 amino acids. The CDR3 bases are TGTGCCAGCAGCGTAGTCACTAGCACAGATACGCAGTATTTT. Translated, it gives CASSVVTSTDTQYF.

The chain recombines TRBV9 with TRBJ2-3; unclear D gene. The V end was cut by 4 bases, the J end by 2 bases, with 14 bases between. The CDR3 contains 15 residues. CDR1 is SGDLS and CDR2 is YYNGEE in the germline V gene. CDR3 sequence: CASSISDGYTDTQYF. CDR3 in DNA: TGTGCCAGCAGCATTTCGGACGGTTACACAGATACGCAGTATTTT.

This clonotype was counted only a few times. The V call is TRBV4-3, the J call TRBJ2-3, with D perhaps being TRBD1 or TRBD2 (5 bases each). The V gene lost 4 bases and the J gene lost 11 bases, with 25 bases spanning the gap. CDR3 length: 16 residues. CDR1 is LGHNA, CDR2 YSLEER, per germline. The CDR3 coding sequence is TGCGCCAGCAGCCCAGGGCCCCCTCCTACAGGAGGTGAGCAGTATTTT. Translated, it gives CASSPGPPPTGGEQYF.

The chain is built from TRBV12-3 or TRBV12-4 and TRBJ2-1, with 12 nucleotides matching TRBD2. The ends lost 3 bases at V and 4 bases at J; junction bases unmatched: 7. The CDR3 covers 17 residues. The CDR3 is CASSFSLAGGLYNEQFF. The CDR3 DNA reads TGTGCCAGCAGTTTTAGTCTAGCGGGAGGGTTGTACAATGAGCAGTTCTTC.

This clonotype was detected once. This chain uses TRBV3-1 with TRBJ1-1; no reliable D call. This CDR3 comprises 14 residues. CDR1 is LGHDT, CDR2 YNNKEL, per germline (reference sequence). V gave up 0 bases and J gave up 3 bases, with 8 bases separating them. CDR3 sequence (DNA): TGTGCCAGCAGCCAAGATTTAAAGGACACTGAAGCTTTCTTT. The encoded protein is CASSQDLKDTEAFF.

This clonotype was detected a few times. V usage is TRBV7-9 and J usage is TRBJ2-7, with 10 bases matching TRBD2. Looked up from germline, CDR1 is SEHNR and CDR2 is FQNEAQ (reference sequence). V was pared by 5 bases and J by 6 bases, with 7 bases of the junction left unmatched. The CDR3 covers 14 residues. The CDR3 nucleotides read TGTGCCAGCAGCGGTCGAGCGGGAGGGTTCGAGCAGTACTTC. Protein product: CASSGRAGGFEQYF.

The rearrangement links TRBV4-3 to TRBJ1-4; D is unresolved. This CDR3 region has 16 residues. Germline CDR1 and CDR2: LGHNA and YSLEER. Trimming cost V 1 base and J 7 bases, with 16 bases left between them. The CDR3 protein is CASSQAAGPGGEKLFF. The CDR3 DNA reads as TGCGCCAGCAGCCAAGCGGCCGGTCCCGGAGGTGAAAAACTGTTTTTT.